The sample holds a few counts of the clone carrying this TCR beta chain. Its antigen is currently unknown. The donors, healthy Caucasians from Russia, were aged 6 to 90. Researchers isolated at least 6 million PBMCs per sample. CDR1 is SGHAT and CDR2 is FQNNGV in the germline V gene. This CDR3 region has 14 residues. These data are taken from a study of blood T cells in healthy people across ages. Turning to the study itself: The capture of about one barcoded beta molecule per two T cells was achieved by template switching. Study-level findings and limits: It was held that the diversity estimates obtained from one million T cells were underestimates.

Next came a second PCR, run for about 7 to 12 cycles, which used a sample-barcoded 5' primer along with a J-beta primer mix. TCRdb reprocessed the 5' RACE reads via MiXCR and lists one record per CDR3 protein. Counted here are more than 1,400,000 distinct CDR3 sequences, about 43% occurring once; the ten biggest clones make up 7% to 9.5%. This receptor was identified in a woman between 18 and 30 years old in good health. The specimen was blood. The V gene is TRBV11-2, the J gene TRBJ2-1; D is uncertain. The last part of the DNA fits TRBJ2-7 better; the J call may be wrong. The CDR3 nucleotides read TGTGCCAGCAGCTTTTACCAGGCCTACAATGAGCAGTACTTC. This codes for CASSFYQAYNEQYF.